The rows below give T cell receptor beta chains drawn from one sample of a study of CD8+ T cells in alopecia areata. Sequencing used immunoSEQ multiplex PCR; TCRdb keeps in-frame clones, though not all of them. The data contain 10,000 to 15,000 clones, about 65% of them singletons. The sample in question was skin, obtained at week 4, from a patient treated with tofacitinib. The receptors stem from a human donor with alopecia areata. Both conserved end residues are trimmed from each CDR3.

v_call: TRBV1; j_call: TRBJ2-3; cdr3_aa: TSSQDTRATSSGTDTQY
v_call: TRBV12-5; j_call: TRBJ2-2; cdr3_aa: ASGPSGGAWNTGELF
v_call: TRBV11-2; j_call: TRBJ2-2; cdr3_aa: ASSVYRGGELF
v_call: TRBV4-2; j_call: TRBJ2-1; cdr3_aa: ASSLGTSGGGEQF
v_call: TRBV5-5; j_call: TRBJ2-3; cdr3_aa: ASSTGLAGSSTDTQY
v_call: TRBV19; j_call: TRBJ2-3; cdr3_aa: ASKERGRTDTQY
v_call: TRBV7-9; j_call: TRBJ1-4; cdr3_aa: ASSWGARSTNEKLF
v_call: TRBV9; j_call: TRBJ2-5; cdr3_aa: ASSFRTGGTLQTQY
v_call: TRBV6-1; j_call: TRBJ1-1; cdr3_aa: ASRGFGPEAF
v_call: TRBV11-2; j_call: TRBJ1-2; cdr3_aa: ASSLPGARGYT
v_call: TRBV5-4; j_call: TRBJ2-6; cdr3_aa: ASSLDSSGANVLT
v_call: TRBV5-5; j_call: TRBJ2-3; cdr3_aa: ASSLGGRDTQY
v_call: TRBV2; j_call: TRBJ1-5; cdr3_aa: ASSGTGGVEPQH
v_call: TRBV6-6; j_call: TRBJ1-4; cdr3_aa: ASSYGGEKLF
v_call: TRBV9; j_call: TRBJ2-1; cdr3_aa: ASSVAPASGGAEQF
v_call: TRBV5-1; j_call: TRBJ2-5; cdr3_aa: ASNEGLNQETQY
v_call: TRBV6-5; j_call: NA; cdr3_aa: ASSYSRRGDYEQY
v_call: TRBV5-1; j_call: TRBJ2-1; cdr3_aa: ASSLNPPTSSCNEQF
v_call: TRBV10-3; j_call: TRBJ2-2; cdr3_aa: AISDYGGLTGELF
v_call: TRBV5-1; j_call: TRBJ2-5; cdr3_aa: ASSFGQIQETQY
v_call: TRBV4-1; j_call: TRBJ2-7; cdr3_aa: ASSQARSGTGRGEQY
v_call: TRBV7-7; j_call: TRBJ2-7; cdr3_aa: ASSLLGGPSGYRGYEQY
v_call: TRBV9; j_call: TRBJ2-7; cdr3_aa: ASSVSDSSYEQY
v_call: TRBV6-6; j_call: TRBJ2-2; cdr3_aa: ASSTRLSGTGELF
v_call: TRBV6-6; j_call: TRBJ2-6; cdr3_aa: ASRPSGAYGANVLT
v_call: TRBV5-1; j_call: TRBJ2-7; cdr3_aa: ASSLGQGARVSSDEQY
v_call: TRBV5-8; j_call: TRBJ1-1; cdr3_aa: ASSLNANTEAF
v_call: TRBV4-1; j_call: TRBJ2-5; cdr3_aa: ASSQDGFLGLAGSFQETQY
v_call: TRBV5-1; j_call: TRBJ2-2; cdr3_aa: ASSAPQGANTGELF
v_call: TRBV4-2; j_call: TRBJ1-2; cdr3_aa: ASSQFDYGYT
v_call: TRBV7-8; j_call: TRBJ2-7; cdr3_aa: ASSLAPGSHEQY
v_call: TRBV5-1; j_call: TRBJ2-5; cdr3_aa: ASSLVGSQETQY
v_call: TRBV5-1; j_call: TRBJ1-1; cdr3_aa: ASSAHGSSSTEAF
v_call: TRBV9; j_call: TRBJ1-3; cdr3_aa: ASSVGGTSGNTIY
v_call: TRBV4-1; j_call: TRBJ1-5; cdr3_aa: ASSQQGVNQPQH
v_call: TRBV5-1; j_call: TRBJ1-1; cdr3_aa: ASSATGSNTEAF
v_call: TRBV9; j_call: TRBJ2-3; cdr3_aa: ASSLDRDGDTQY
v_call: TRBV6-1; j_call: TRBJ2-1; cdr3_aa: ASSGRLAGDNEQF
v_call: TRBV6-1; j_call: TRBJ1-2; cdr3_aa: ASSPTSGGRDGYT
v_call: TRBV6-1; j_call: TRBJ1-2; cdr3_aa: ASAGGNYGYT
v_call: TRBV11-2; j_call: TRBJ1-1; cdr3_aa: ASSFWHGKNTEAF